These T cell receptor beta chains were read from a single sample in a study of cytomegalovirus exposure and HLA in healthy donors. Profiling relied on immunoSEQ multiplex PCR, and the TCRdb table lists in-frame clones only, not all of them. The table includes some 130,000 clones, roughly 79% detected once. The sequenced sample consisted of PBMCs. These receptors were taken from a young man in good health and CMV-seropositive. Both conserved end residues are part of each CDR3. Fields, in order: V gene, clone size, D gene, J gene, CDR3 protein, CDR3 DNA. The D gene is left open where the match is weak. Clone size is not always given. Where it is, it says once, few, many or a class for expanded clones.

>TRBV6-1|NA|NA|TRBJ1-5
CASKAGKFNQPQHF
TGTGCCAGCAAAGCTGGTAAGTTCAATCAGCCCCAGCATTTT
>TRBV5-8|NA|NA|TRBJ1-5
CASSLNRDQPQHF
TGTGCCAGCAGCTTGAACAGGGATCAGCCCCAGCATTTT
>TRBV5-6|NA|TRBD1|TRBJ1-1
CASSFDRAVEAFF
TGTGCCAGCAGCTTTGACAGGGCTGTTGAAGCTTTCTTT
>TRBV5-1|NA|TRBD1|TRBJ1-2
CASSRGQGINYGYTF
TGCGCCAGCAGCCGGGGACAGGGAATTAACTATGGCTACACCTTC
>TRBV27|once|TRBD1|TRBJ2-5
CASSTTDRVGRETQYF
TGTGCCAGCAGTACCACCGACAGGGTAGGACGGGAGACCCAGTACTTC
>TRBV5-5|few|NA|TRBJ1-1
CASSSQANTEAFF
TGTGCCAGCAGCTCACAGGCTAACACTGAAGCTTTCTTT
>TRBV11-1|once|TRBD1|TRBJ1-2
CASSGYRGPIYGYTF
TGTGCCAGCAGCGGATACAGGGGGCCAATCTATGGCTACACCTTC
>TRBV18|many|NA|TRBJ2-7
CASSPLRGNEQYF
TGTGCCAGCTCACCCCTCAGGGGAAACGAGCAGTACTTC
>TRBV14|NA|NA|TRBJ2-7
CASSLVAGTLYEQYF
TGTGCCAGCAGCCTCGTGGCGGGGACCCTCTACGAGCAGTACTTC
>TRBV6-5|NA|NA|TRBJ2-5
CASRSQGTQYF
TGTGCCAGCAGGTCCCAGGGGACCCAGTACTTC
>TRBV6-4|once|TRBD1|TRBJ2-3
CASSPLAWTGTTDTQYF
TGTGCCAGCAGTCCCCTGGCTTGGACAGGGACCACAGATACGCAGTATTTT
>TRBV2|NA|TRBD1|TRBJ1-1
CASSRQGITEAFF
TGTGCCAGCAGCCGACAGGGGATCACTGAAGCTTTCTTT
>TRBV6-5|NA|TRBD1|TRBJ1-3
CASRTPDRINTIYF
TGTGCCAGCAGGACTCCGGACAGGATAAACACCATATATTTT
>TRBV5-1|NA|TRBD1|TRBJ1-1
CASSLVPTGGAAEAFF
TGCGCCAGCAGCTTGGTTCCGACAGGGGGCGCCGCTGAAGCTTTCTTT
>TRBV7-3|NA|TRBD1|TRBJ2-3
CASSLYRGDTQYF
TGTGCCAGCAGCTTATACAGGGGAGATACGCAGTATTTT
>TRBV21-1|NA|NA|TRBJ1-1
CASSKVGGDTLNTEAFF
TGTGCCAGCAGCAAAGTAGGGGGGGACACACTAAACACTGAAGCTTTCTTT
>TRBV7-6|NA|NA|TRBJ1-2
CASSLVLQGRGGYTF
TGTGCCAGCAGCTTAGTTCTACAGGGTCGAGGTGGCTACACCTTC
>TRBV9|NA|TRBD2|TRBJ2-2
CASSVSTSRLNTGELFF
TGTGCCAGCAGCGTCTCGACTAGCCGATTGAACACCGGGGAGCTGTTTTTT
>TRBV7-6|NA|NA|TRBJ1-6
CASSQDSYSPLHF
TGTGCCAGCTCCCAGGACAGCTACTCACCCCTCCACTTT
>TRBV5-1|NA|NA|TRBJ1-1
CASSFQGTNTEAFF
TGCGCCAGCAGCTTCCAGGGAACTAACACTGAAGCTTTCTTT
>TRBV27|NA|TRBD2|TRBJ2-7
CASSPGTSGTYEQYF
TGTGCCAGCAGTCCCGGGACTAGCGGGACCTACGAGCAGTACTTC
>TRBV4-1|NA|TRBD1|TRBJ1-1
CASSLETGTGAEAFF
TGCGCCAGCAGCCTAGAAACCGGGACAGGGGCTGAAGCTTTCTTT
>TRBV4-1|NA|NA|TRBJ2-7
CASSQSREGGEQYF
TGCGCCAGCAGCCAGAGCAGGGAAGGGGGCGAGCAGTACTTC
>TRBV18|NA|TRBD1|TRBJ1-4
CASSRPGQVYFEKLFF
TGTGCCAGCTCAAGACCGGGACAGGTTTATTTCGAAAAACTGTTTTTT
>TRBV5-6|once|TRBD1|TRBJ2-2
CASSYRDRNTGELFF
TGTGCCAGCAGTTACAGGGACAGGAACACCGGGGAGCTGTTTTTT
>TRBV10-3|NA|TRBD1|TRBJ2-4
CAISAMTGDKNIQYF
TGTGCCATCAGTGCAATGACAGGGGACAAAAACATTCAGTACTTC
>TRBV18|NA|NA|TRBJ2-7
CASSLHRPGEQYF
TGTGCCAGCAGTCTCCATCGACCGGGCGAGCAGTACTTC
>TRBV7-6|NA|TRBD1|TRBJ1-1
CASSRTGAVGTEAFF
TGTGCCAGCAGCCGGACAGGGGCCGTTGGCACTGAAGCTTTCTTT
>TRBV6-6|NA|NA|TRBJ1-1
CASSFRSGDTEAFF
TGTGCCAGCAGTTTCCGGTCAGGTGACACTGAAGCTTTCTTT
>TRBV19|NA|NA|TRBJ1-1
CASSMVGGTEAFF
TGTGCCAGTAGTATGGTGGGGGGGACTGAAGCTTTCTTT
>TRBV5-1|NA|NA|TRBJ2-7
CASSGGQSYYEQYF
TGCGCCAGCAGCGGGGGACAATCCTACTACGAGCAGTACTTC
>TRBV7-9|NA|NA|TRBJ2-5
CASSTTPGQPYF
TGTGCCAGCAGCACGACTCCGGGACAACCGTACTTC
>TRBV5-6|NA|NA|TRBJ1-3
CASSPGLTSGNTIYF
TGTGCCAGCAGCCCTGGACTGACCTCTGGAAACACCATATATTTT
>TRBV11-2|NA|TRBD1|TRBJ1-2
CASSLGGQGAYGYTF
TGTGCCAGCAGCTTAGGGGGGCAGGGGGCGTATGGCTACACCTTC